This entry describes one T cell receptor (beta chain). No antigen is known for it. Within one base of it there is no much larger clone, and no base qualities were kept. The cohort comprised fewer than 750 healthy bone marrow donors. Cohort members were all nominally healthy when sampled, although unrecorded immune exposures were likely present. The donor tested CMV seronegative, placing the donor among the 300 to 400 seronegative members of the cohort. Each donor provided a peripheral blood sample, and peripheral blood mononuclear cells were used for TCR beta sequencing. Genomic DNA extraction from the blood cell samples was performed with the Qiagen DNeasy Blood Extraction Kit. CDR1 LNHDA and CDR2 SQIVND were looked up in the germline V gene (reference sequence). The CDR3 starts with the cysteine, ends with the phenylalanine, and has 14 residues. Of the read, only the CDR3 DNA is kept; its 42 bases are in frame from base 1. The germline ends are 9 bases apart after V is trimmed by 6 bases and J by 0 bases.

These data originate in a study of cytomegalovirus exposure and HLA in healthy donors (dated by TCRdb to between 2016 and 2019). Notes on the research overall: An earlier analysis of under 600 of the donors reported approximately 300 Gb of sequence data and 100 million to 140 million unique TCR beta sequences from about 180 million T cells. Roughly 320 gigabases of sequencing data and about 92 million unique TCR sequences made up an early release that covered roughly 670 HLA-typed donors. Of the roughly 390 genotyped donors, less than 90% were placed in the genetic ancestry cluster associated with self-reported Caucasian donors. The aim of the study was to test whether cataloging public T cell receptors could identify signatures of past pathogen exposure. The study used immunosequencing to profile the T cell repertoires of several hundred subjects and linked those repertoires to cytomegalovirus serostatus. Besides the first cohort of 500 to 700 subjects, a separate validation cohort made up of 120 different subjects was used. The study combined high-throughput TCR immunosequencing, statistical association of individual TCRs with disease status, and machine learning to predict cytomegalovirus infection status. In a later analysis, previously published TCR beta repertoires from more than 500 donors were re-analyzed and high-resolution HLA genotyping was added so that TCR occurrence patterns could be studied. The later analysis used no new phenotypic data to find candidate immune exposures, relying instead on TCR beta sequences and their occurrence across donors. In an earlier analysis of 550 to 700 of the donors, high-throughput TCR beta sequencing was used to judge whether each TCR beta V gene segment behaved as functional or pseudogenic. Donor age, sex, ethnicity and CMV serostatus were compiled alongside the repertoire data. A later genetic analysis took genome-wide SNP genotypes for about 55% of the 666 donors and used that subset as a discovery cohort. All discovery cohort repertoires had been generated on a single sequencing platform. HLA typing included class I and class II loci at four-digit resolution. The number of typed donors differed by locus: roughly 629-630 for A, B, C, DRB1 and DQB1; some 500 for DQA1; about 600 for DPA1; and around 470 for DPB1. Five DR-DQ haplotypes were handled as single units for association and clustering because linkage in the cohort was strong. Among 300 to 500 genotyped donors of the cohort, an average of approximately 240,000 unique TCR beta nucleotide sequences was sequenced per donor, of which about 19% were non-productive. Paper-wide results and their limitations: In this cohort, only TCR beta chains were sequenced, and detectable features were limited by the absence of alpha or paired-chain data. The authors suggested that the approach could potentially be extended to other disease states and immunological phenotypes. A further reported finding was that TCR beta sequences accurately predicted the HLA-A and HLA-B alleles for most subjects in the first cohort. A later genetic analysis reported fewer N-insertions in productive TCRs among donors in an Asian-associated ancestry cluster than the roughly 700-donor mean. Sequencing depth was assumed to be roughly uniform across donors in the presence/absence analyses, though that assumption may not hold. According to a later analysis, TCR association rates differed among HLA loci, with DRB1 alleles showing the most associated TCRs and HLA-C alleles showing the fewest. Because counts were too low, fewer than 20 rarely observed V segments, including chromosome 9 orphons, were excluded from the earlier analysis of around 590 of the donors. Linkage disequilibrium might explain the correlated functional status among segregating V segments, but an unknown experimental factor could not be excluded. The only immune exposure information available for the cohort was CMV serostatus. In a later analysis, 15,000 to 20,000 TCR beta sequences were associated with specific HLA alleles at a false discovery rate of 0.05. Some IMGT-functional V segments, including TRBV6-2 and TRBV6-3, could not be distinguished by the 87-base-pair reads and were therefore excluded. Assigning TCR associations to individual alleles was difficult when HLA alleles, especially DR and DQ, strongly co-occurred. Broadly in line with IMGT annotations, most TCR beta V segments showed up in productive rearrangements about 90% or about 30% of the time in an earlier analysis of 450 to 600 of the donors. V-gene and J-gene trimming of TCR beta chains was associated with a missense DCLRE1C variant in a later genetic analysis, and the association was replicated in an independent cohort. Cytomegalovirus status was reported to be diagnosed by the classifier with high specificity and sensitivity in both the original and validation cohorts. A later analysis found that HLA-associated TCR beta chains were more clonally expanded and had lower generation probabilities than equally common non-associated chains. The sequencing pipeline was judged likely to have produced a cluster of highly shared sequence variants as a technical artifact. The study gave a list of 150 to 200 TCR beta chains associated with cytomegalovirus. HLA typing was unavailable for some donors at each locus, so association tests used only the typed subset. Most TCR sequences were seen in very few donors, while some public TCRs were found in many individuals. A few of the identified cytomegalovirus-associated TCR beta chains were confirmed in vitro to be specific for cytomegalovirus antigens. Most CMV-associated TCR beta chains appeared to be HLA-restricted in a later analysis, and the HLA associations seemed to be driven largely by CMV exposure. In a later analysis, several top co-occurrence clusters were reported to appear linked to parvovirus B19, influenza, CMV and Epstein-Barr virus.

Library construction relied on the immunoSEQ multiplex PCR assay. For the multiplex PCR, a mixture combining 60 forward primers for TCR Vbeta segments and 13 reverse primers for TCR Jbeta segments was used. The CDR3 region of rearranged TCR beta genes was amplified from genomic DNA by a multiplex PCR assay. The amplified TCR beta libraries were sequenced on the Illumina HiSeq System as 87-base-pair reads. The paper's processing steps were these. In a later analysis, tens of millions of unique TCR beta chains were counted across the 650 to 750 repertoires, and roughly 11 million of these chains were shared by at least two donors. Raw reads were error-corrected and collapsed into unique sequences by a nearest-neighbor algorithm in which closely related sequences were merged to remove PCR and sequencing errors. CDR3 sequences were aligned to IMGT reference sequences to assign V, D and J gene segments. For a sequence to be retained, a match of at least six nucleotides was required to both a V gene segment and a J gene segment. A rearrangement counted as productive if the CDR3 had no stop codons and remained in frame with V and J, and every other rearrangement counted as non-productive. Following IMGT convention, CDR3 was defined as the stretch from the second conserved V-encoded cysteine to the conserved J-encoded phenylalanine. In an earlier analysis of 500 to 650 of the donors, sequences lacking an unambiguous match to a single V gene segment were excluded. An earlier analysis of 550 to 650 of the donors classified V segments as functional when productive rearrangements were above 56.7% and as segregating when the standard deviation between donors was above 5%. A statistical classification framework was developed to diagnose cytomegalovirus status using the catalog of TCR beta chain sequences. In a later analysis, TCR nucleotide sequences were compared against IMGT/GENE-DB human TR gene sequences so that V and J genes could be assigned. In a later analysis, CDR3 sequences and most-parsimonious VDJ recombination scenarios were assigned using the TCRdist pipeline. In a later analysis, each TCR beta chain was defined by its CDR3 amino acid sequence together with its V-gene family, and reads lacking a unique V-gene family were excluded. As a way to deal with suspected cross-contamination and a sequencing artifact, a later analysis dropped hundreds of nucleotide sequences that were highly shared and had low generation probability. In a later analysis, a clonal expansion index for each public chain was calculated from normalized within-repertoire ranks of inferred template counts. A later analysis computed generation probabilities with a VDJ recombination model fitted to out-of-frame rearrangements, and checked the results against IGoR. In a later analysis, hypergeometric tests were used to score TCR-TCR, TCR-HLA and TCR-CMV co-occurrence, with a repertoire-size bias correction applied to TCR pairs. To estimate false discovery rates, a later analysis permuted the HLA or CMV assignments 20 times. In a later analysis, co-occurring TCRs were grouped using DBSCAN, and TCRdist sequence similarity was added for clustering within HLA-allele-positive subsets. Repertoires with fewer than 30,000 or more than 120,000 public chains were left out of co-occurrence clustering, as were a handful of repertoires with anomalous nucleotide sharing. Not all clones reach the TCRdb copy of this immuneACCESS table, which keeps in-frame sequences only. Checked studies attribute under half of the gap to unresolved V genes and leave the rest unexplained. Clone size and V and J calls were adopted from that table, with D and trimming inferred from the DNA. The sample table records 100,000 to 150,000 clones; 60% to 85% of these occur just once. About 1.2% of the sample is taken by the ten largest.

The sequencing input was PBMCs. The rearrangement joined TRBV19 to TRBJ1-5, and the D gene may be TRBD1, 5 bases matching. The origin of this receptor is a female donor in good health and CMV-seronegative. The CDR3 region: CASRRGISNQPQHF. The DNA is TGTGCCAGTAGGCGGGGGATTAGCAATCAGCCCCAGCATTTT.